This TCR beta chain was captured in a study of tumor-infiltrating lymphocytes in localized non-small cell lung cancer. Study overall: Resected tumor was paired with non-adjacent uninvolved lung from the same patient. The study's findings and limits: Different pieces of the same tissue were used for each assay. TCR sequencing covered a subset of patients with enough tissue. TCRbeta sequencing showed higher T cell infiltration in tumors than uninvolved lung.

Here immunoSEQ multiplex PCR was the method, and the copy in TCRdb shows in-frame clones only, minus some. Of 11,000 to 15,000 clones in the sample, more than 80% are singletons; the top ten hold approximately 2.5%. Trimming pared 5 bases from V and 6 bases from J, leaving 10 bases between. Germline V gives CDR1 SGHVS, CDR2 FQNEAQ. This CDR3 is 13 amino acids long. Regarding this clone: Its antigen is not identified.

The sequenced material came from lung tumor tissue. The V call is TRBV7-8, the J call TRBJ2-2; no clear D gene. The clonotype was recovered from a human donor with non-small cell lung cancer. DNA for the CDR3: TGTGCCAGCAGCCATCTCGGACCCGGGGAGCTGTTTTTT. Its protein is CASSHLGPGELFF. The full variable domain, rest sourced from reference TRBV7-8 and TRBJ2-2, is GAGVSQSPRYKVAKRGQDVALRCDPISGHVSLFWYQQALGQGPEFLTYFQNEAQLDKSGLPSDRFFAERPEGSVSTLKIQRTQQEDSAVYLCASSHLGPGELFFGEGSRLTVL.